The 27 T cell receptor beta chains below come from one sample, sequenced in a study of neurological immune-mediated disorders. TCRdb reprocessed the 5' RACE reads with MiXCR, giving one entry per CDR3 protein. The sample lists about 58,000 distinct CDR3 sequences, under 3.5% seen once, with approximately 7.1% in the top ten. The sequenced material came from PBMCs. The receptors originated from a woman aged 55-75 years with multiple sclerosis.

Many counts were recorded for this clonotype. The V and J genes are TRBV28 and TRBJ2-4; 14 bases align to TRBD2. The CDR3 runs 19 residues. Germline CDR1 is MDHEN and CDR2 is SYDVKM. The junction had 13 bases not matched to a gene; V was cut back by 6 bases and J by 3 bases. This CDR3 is CASSSSRLAGGLGKNIQYF. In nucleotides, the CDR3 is TGTGCCAGCAGCTCGAGCCGACTAGCGGGAGGGTTAGGCAAAAACATTCAGTACTTC.

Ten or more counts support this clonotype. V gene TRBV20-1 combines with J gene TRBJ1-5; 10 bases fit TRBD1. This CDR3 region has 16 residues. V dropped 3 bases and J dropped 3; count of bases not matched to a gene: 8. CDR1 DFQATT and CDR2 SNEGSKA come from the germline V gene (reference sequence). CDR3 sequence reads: CSASGGQGLLNQPQHF. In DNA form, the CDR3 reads TGCAGTGCTAGTGGGGGACAGGGGCTTCTCAATCAGCCCCAGCATTTT.

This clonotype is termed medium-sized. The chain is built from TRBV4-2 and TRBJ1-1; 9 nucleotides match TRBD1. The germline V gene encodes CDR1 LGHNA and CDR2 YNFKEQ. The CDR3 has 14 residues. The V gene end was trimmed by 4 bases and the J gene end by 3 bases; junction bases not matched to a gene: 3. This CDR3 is CASSPGDRDTEAFF. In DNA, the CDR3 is TGTGCCAGCAGCCCTGGGGACAGGGACACTGAAGCTTTCTTT.

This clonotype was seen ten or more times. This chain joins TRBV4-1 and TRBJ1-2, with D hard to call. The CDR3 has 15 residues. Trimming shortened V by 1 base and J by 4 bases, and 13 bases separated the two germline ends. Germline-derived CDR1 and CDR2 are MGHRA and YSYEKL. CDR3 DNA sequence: TGCGCCAGCAGCCAAGGGTTACTTGGGCCCTATGGCTACACCTTC. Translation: CASSQGLLGPYGYTF.

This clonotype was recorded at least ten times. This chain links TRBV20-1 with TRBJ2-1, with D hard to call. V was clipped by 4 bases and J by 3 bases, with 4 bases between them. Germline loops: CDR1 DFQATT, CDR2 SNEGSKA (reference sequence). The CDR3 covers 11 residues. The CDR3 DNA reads TGCAGTGCTACCCTCTACAATGAGCAGTTCTTC. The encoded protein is CSATLYNEQFF.

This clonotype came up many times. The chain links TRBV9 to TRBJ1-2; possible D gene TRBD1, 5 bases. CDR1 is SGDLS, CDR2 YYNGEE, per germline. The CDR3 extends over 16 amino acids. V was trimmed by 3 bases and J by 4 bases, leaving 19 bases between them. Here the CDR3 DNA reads TGTGCCAGCAGCGCGGGGGGTCGCGCCTATTCCTATGGCTACACCTTC. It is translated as CASSAGGRAYSYGYTF.

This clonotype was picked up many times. The CDR3 is CASSWGVQNTEAFF. CDR3 sequence (DNA): TGTGCCAGCAGTTGGGGCGTACAAAACACTGAAGCTTTCTTT. The rearrangement uses TRBV12-3 or TRBV12-4 and TRBJ1-1, with TRBD1 as a possible D gene (5 bases). This CDR3 is built from 14 residues. Trimming left V 4 bases short and J 2 bases short, with 11 bases between.

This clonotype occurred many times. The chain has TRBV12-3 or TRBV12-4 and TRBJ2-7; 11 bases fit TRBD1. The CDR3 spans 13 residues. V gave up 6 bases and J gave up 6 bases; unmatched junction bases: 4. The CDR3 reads CASRRTGGVEQYF. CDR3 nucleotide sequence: TGTGCCAGCAGGCGGACAGGGGGCGTCGAGCAGTACTTC.

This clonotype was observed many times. In nucleotides, the CDR3 is TGCGCCAGCAGCTTGGGACAGGGGAACTATGGCTACACCTTC. Its translation is CASSLGQGNYGYTF. The rearrangement uses TRBV5-1 and TRBJ1-2; 8 bases are shared with TRBD1. CDR3 length equals 14 residues. The V segment lost 0 bases and the J segment 2 bases; nucleotides outside the gene matches: 0. Germline lookup yields CDR1 SGHRS and CDR2 YFSETQ.

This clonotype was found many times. CDR3 in DNA: TGTGCCAGCAGGACCGGACGGCCTGGAGACGAGCAGTACTTC. It encodes CASRTGRPGDEQYF. This sequence joins TRBV6-1 and TRBJ2-7, with D hard to call. Trimming took 6 bases from V and 5 from J, leaving 17 bases between them. CDR3 size: 14 residues. Germline V gives CDR1 MNHNS, CDR2 SASEGT.

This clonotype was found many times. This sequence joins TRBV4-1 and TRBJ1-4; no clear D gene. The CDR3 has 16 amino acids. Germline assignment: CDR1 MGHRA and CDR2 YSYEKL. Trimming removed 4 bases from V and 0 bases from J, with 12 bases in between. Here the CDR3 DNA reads TGCGCCAGCAGCCGAGCCCCAGCGGCAACTAATGAAAAACTGTTTTTT. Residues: CASSRAPAATNEKLFF.

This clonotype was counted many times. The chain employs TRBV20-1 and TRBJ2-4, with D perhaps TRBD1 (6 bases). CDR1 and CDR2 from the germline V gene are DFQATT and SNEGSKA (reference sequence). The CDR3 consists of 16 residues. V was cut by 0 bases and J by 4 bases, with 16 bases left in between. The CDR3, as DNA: TGCAGTGCTAGAGAACATCTTACAGGGCTGAAAAACATTCAGTACTTC. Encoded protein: CSAREHLTGLKNIQYF.

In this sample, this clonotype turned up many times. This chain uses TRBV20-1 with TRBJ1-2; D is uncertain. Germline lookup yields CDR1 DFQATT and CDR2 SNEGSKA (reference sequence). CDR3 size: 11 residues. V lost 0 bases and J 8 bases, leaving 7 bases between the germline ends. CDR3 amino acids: CSARDGGGYTF. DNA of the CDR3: TGCAGTGCTAGAGATGGTGGGGGCTACACCTTC.

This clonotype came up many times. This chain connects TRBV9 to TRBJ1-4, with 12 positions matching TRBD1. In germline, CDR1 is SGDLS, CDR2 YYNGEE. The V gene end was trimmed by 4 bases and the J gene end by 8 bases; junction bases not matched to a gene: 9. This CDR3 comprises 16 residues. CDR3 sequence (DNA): TGTGCCAGCAGCCCACGGTCGGGGACAGGGGGCGAAAAACTGTTTTTT. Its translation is CASSPRSGTGGEKLFF. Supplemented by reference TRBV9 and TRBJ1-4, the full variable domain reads DSGVTQTPKHLITATGQRVTLRCSPRSGDLSVYWYQQSLDQGLQFLIQYYNGEERAKGNILERFSAQQFPDLHSELNLSSLELGDSALYFCASSPRSGTGGEKLFFGSGTQLSVL.

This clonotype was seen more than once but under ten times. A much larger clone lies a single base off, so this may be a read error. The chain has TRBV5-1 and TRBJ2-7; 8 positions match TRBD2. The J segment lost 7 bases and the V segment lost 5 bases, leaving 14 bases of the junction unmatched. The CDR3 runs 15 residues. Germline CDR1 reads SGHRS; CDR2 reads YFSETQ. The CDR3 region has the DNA TGCGCCAGCAGTATCCACGGGAGGGCCTTAGGGGAGCAGTACTTC. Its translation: CASSIHGRALGEQYF.

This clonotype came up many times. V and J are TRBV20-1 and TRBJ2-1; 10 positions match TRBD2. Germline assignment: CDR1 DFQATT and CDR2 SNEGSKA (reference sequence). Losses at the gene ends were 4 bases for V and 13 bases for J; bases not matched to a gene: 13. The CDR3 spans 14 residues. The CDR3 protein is CSAMSGGARTGQFF. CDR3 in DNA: TGCAGTGCTATGAGCGGGGGGGCGCGAACTGGTCAGTTCTTC.

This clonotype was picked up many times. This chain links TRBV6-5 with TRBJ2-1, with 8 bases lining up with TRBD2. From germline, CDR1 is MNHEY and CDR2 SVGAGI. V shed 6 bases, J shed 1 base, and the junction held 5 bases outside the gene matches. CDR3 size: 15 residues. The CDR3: CASRSSGNSYNEQFF. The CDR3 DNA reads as TGTGCCAGCAGGAGTAGCGGGAATTCCTACAATGAGCAGTTCTTC.

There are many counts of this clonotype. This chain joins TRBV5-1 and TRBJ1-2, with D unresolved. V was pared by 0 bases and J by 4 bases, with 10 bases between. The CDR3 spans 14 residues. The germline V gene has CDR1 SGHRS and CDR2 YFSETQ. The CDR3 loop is CASSLEAQAYGYTF. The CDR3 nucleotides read TGCGCCAGCAGCTTGGAGGCCCAGGCCTATGGCTACACCTTC.

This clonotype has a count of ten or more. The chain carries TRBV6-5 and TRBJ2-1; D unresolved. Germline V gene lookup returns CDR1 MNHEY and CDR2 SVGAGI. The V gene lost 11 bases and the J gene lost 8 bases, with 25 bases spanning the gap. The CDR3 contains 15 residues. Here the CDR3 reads CASQPTTPHLDEQFF. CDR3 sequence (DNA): TGTGCCTCCCAGCCTACTACCCCCCACCTAGATGAGCAGTTCTTC.

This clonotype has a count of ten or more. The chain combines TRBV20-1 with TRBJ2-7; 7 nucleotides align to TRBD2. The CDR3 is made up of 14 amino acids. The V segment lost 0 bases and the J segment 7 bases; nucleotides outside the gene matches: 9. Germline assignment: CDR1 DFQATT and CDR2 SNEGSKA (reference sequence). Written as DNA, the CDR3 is TGCAGTGCTAGAGATCGGGGGGATCTGTGGGAGCAGTACTTC. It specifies CSARDRGDLWEQYF.

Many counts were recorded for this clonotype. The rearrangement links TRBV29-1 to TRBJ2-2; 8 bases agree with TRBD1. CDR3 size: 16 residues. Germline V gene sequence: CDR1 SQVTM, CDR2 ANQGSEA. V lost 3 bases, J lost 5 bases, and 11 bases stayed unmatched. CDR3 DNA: TGCAGCGTTGAGTTCCCCGGACAGGGCAGGACCGGGGAGCTGTTTTTT. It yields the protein CSVEFPGQGRTGELFF.

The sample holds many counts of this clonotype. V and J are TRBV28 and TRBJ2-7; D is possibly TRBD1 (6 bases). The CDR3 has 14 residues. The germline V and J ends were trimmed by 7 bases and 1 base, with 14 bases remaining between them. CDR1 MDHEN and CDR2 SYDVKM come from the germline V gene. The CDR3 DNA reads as TGTGCCAGCACCATATTGACAGGATCCTACGAGCAGTACTTC. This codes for CASTILTGSYEQYF.

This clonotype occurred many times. The chain's CDR3 is CSAIRSGGNGYTF. Written as DNA, the CDR3 is TGCAGTGCAATAAGGTCGGGGGGGAATGGCTACACCTTC. The V and J genes are TRBV20-1 and TRBJ1-2; D might be TRBD1 (5 bases). Looked up from germline, CDR1 is DFQATT and CDR2 is SNEGSKA (reference sequence). The CDR3 extends over 13 amino acids. V lost 6 bases, J lost 6 bases, and 17 bases lay in between.

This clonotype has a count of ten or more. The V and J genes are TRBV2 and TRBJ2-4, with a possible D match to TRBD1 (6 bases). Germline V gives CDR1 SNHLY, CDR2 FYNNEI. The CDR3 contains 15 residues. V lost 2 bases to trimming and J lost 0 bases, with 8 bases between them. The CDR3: CASSEMGAAKNIQYF. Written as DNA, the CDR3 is TGTGCCAGCAGTGAAATGGGGGCAGCCAAAAACATTCAGTACTTC.

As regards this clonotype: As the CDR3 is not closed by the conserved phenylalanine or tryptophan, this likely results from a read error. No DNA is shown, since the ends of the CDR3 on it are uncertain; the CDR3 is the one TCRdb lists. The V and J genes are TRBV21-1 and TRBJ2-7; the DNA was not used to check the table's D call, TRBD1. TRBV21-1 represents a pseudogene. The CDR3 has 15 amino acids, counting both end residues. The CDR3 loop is CASSIAPGQGDEQYY.

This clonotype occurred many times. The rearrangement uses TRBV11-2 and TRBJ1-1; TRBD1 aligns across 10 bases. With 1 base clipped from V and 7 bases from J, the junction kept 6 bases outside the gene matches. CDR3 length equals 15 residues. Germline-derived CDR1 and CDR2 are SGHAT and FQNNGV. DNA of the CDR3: TGTGCCAGCAGCTTAGGAGGGACAGGGGAGATTGAAGCTTTCTTT. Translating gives CASSLGGTGEIEAFF. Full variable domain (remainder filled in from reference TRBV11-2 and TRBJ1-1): EAGVAQSPRYKIIEKRQSVAFWCNPISGHATLYWYQQILGQGPKLLIQFQNNGVVDDSQLPKDRFSAERLKGVDSTLKIQPAKLEDSAVYLCASSLGGTGEIEAFFGQGTRLTVV.

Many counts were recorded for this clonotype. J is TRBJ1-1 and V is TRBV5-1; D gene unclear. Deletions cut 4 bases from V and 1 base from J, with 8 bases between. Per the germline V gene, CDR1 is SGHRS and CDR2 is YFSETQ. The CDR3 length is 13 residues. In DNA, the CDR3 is TGCGCCAGCAGCGCTCAGTCGAACACTGAAGCTTTCTTT. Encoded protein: CASSAQSNTEAFF.